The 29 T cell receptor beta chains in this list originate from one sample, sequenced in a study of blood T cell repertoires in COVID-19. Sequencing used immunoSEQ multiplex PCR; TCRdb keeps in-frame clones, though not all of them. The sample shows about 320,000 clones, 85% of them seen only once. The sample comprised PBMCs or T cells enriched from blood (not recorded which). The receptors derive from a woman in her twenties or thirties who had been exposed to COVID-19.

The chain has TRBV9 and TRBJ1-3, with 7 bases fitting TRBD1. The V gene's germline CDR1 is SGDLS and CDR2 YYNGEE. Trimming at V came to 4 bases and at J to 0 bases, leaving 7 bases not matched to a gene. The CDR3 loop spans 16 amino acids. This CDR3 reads CASSPGQSLSGNTIYF. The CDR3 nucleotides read TGTGCCAGCAGCCCGGGACAGTCTCTCTCTGGAAACACCATATATTTT.

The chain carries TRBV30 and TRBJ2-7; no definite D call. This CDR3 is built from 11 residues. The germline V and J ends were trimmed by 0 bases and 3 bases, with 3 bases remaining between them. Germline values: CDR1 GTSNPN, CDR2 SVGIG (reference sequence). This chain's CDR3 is CAWSVHYEQYF. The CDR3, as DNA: TGTGCCTGGAGTGTCCACTACGAGCAGTACTTC. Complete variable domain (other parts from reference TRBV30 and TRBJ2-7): SQTIHQWPATLVQPVGSPLSLECTVEGTSNPNLYWYRQAAGRGLQLLFYSVGIGQISSEVPQNLSASRPQDRQFILSSKKLLLSDSGFYLCAWSVHYEQYFGPGTRLTVT.

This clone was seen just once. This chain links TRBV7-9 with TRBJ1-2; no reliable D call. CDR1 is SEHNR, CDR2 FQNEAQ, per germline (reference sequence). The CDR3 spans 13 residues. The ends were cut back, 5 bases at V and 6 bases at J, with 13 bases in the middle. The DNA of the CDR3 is TGTGCCAGCAGCCCGAACGTGGCCCATGGCTACACCTTC. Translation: CASSPNVAHGYTF.

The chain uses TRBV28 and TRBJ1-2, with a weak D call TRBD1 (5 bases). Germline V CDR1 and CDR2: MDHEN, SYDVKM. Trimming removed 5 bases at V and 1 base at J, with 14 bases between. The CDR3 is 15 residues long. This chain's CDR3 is CASSDPTGFNYGYTF. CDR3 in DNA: TGTGCCAGCAGTGACCCCACAGGCTTTAACTATGGCTACACCTTC.

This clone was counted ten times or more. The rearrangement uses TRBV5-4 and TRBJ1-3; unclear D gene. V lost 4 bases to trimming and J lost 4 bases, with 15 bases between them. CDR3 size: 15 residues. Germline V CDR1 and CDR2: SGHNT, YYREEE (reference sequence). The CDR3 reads CASSPQMGGGNTIYF. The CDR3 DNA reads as TGTGCCAGCAGCCCCCAGATGGGAGGAGGAAACACCATATATTTT.

This chain's CDR3 is CASSLGRDAEAFF. As DNA, the CDR3 is TGTGCCAGCAGTTTGGGGAGGGACGCTGAAGCTTTCTTT. The chain links TRBV12-3 or TRBV12-4 to TRBJ1-1; D is perhaps TRBD1 (5 bases). V was cut by 3 bases and J by 6 bases, with 11 bases left in between. This CDR3 is 13 amino acids long.

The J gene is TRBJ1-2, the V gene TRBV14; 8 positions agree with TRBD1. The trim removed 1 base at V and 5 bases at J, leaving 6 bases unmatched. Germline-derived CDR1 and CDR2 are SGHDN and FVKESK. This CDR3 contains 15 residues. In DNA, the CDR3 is TGTGCCAGCAGCCAAGCCTTGGGGACAGGATATGGCTACACCTTC. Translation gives CASSQALGTGYGYTF.

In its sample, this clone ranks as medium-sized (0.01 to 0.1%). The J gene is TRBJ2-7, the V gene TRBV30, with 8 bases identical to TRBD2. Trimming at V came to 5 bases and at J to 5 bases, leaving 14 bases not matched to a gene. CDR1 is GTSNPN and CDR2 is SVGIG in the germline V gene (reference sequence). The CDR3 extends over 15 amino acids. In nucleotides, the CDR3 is TGTGCCTGGGGCGGAACGGGAGGGACGGTAGACGAGCAGTACTTC. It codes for CAWGGTGGTVDEQYF.

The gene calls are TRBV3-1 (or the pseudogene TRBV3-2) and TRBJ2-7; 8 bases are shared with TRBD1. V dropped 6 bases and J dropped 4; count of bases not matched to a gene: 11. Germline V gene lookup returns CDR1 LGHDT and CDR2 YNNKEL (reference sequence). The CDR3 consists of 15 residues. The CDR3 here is CASRYQFTGGYEQYF. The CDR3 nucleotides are TGTGCCAGCAGGTATCAATTCACAGGGGGGTACGAGCAGTACTTC.

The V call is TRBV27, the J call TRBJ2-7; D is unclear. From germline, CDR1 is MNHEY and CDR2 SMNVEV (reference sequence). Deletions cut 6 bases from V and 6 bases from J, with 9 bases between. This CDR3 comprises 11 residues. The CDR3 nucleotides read TGTGCCAGCAGGTCCGACACCGAGCAGTACTTC. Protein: CASRSDTEQYF.

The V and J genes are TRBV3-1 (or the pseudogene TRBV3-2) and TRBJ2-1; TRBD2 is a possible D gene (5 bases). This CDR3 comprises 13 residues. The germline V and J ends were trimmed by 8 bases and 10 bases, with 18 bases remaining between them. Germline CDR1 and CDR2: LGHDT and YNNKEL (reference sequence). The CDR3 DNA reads TGTGCCAGCGCCTCCGGAGGCAACGGGGAGCAGTTCTTC. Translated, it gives CASASGGNGEQFF.

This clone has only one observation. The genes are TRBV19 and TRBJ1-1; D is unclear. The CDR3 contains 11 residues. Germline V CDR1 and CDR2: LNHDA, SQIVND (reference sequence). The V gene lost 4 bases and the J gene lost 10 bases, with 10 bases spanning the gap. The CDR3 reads CASSRPGRAFF. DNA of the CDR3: TGTGCCAGTAGTAGGCCGGGTCGAGCTTTCTTT.

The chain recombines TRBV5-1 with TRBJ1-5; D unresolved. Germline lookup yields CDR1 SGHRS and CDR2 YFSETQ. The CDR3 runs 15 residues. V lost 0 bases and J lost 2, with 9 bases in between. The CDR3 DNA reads TGCGCCAGCAGCTTGGATCGGGGTCGCAATCAGCCCCAGCATTTT. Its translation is CASSLDRGRNQPQHF.

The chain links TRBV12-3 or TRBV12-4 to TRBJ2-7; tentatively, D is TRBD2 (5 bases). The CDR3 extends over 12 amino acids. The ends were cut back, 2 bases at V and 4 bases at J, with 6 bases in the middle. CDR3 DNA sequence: TGTGCCAGCAGTTTACCGGGATACGAGCAGTACTTC. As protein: CASSLPGYEQYF.

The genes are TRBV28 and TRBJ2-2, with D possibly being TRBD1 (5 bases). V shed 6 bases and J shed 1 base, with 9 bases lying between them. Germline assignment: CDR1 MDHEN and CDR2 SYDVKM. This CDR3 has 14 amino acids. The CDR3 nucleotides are TGTGCCAGCAGGAATGGACAGAACACCGGGGAGCTGTTTTTT. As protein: CASRNGQNTGELFF.

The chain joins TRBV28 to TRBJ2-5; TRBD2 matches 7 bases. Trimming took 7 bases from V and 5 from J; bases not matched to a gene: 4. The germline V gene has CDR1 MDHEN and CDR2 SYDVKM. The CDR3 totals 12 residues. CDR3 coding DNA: TGTGCCAGCACCACTAGCGTGGAGACCCAGTACTTC. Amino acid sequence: CASTTSVETQYF. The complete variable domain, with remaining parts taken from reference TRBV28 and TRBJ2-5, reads DVKVTQSSRYLVKRTGEKVFLECVQDMDHENMFWYRQDPGLGLRLIYFSYDVKMKEKGDIPEGYSVSREKKERFSLILESASTNQTSMYLCASTTSVETQYFGPGTRLLVL.

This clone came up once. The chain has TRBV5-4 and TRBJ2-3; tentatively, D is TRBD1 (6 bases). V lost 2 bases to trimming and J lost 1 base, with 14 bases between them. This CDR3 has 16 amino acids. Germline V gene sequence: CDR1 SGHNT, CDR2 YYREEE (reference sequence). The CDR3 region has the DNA TGTGCCAGCAGCTTAGGCAGGGGCCGAGGCACAGATACGCAGTATTTT. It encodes CASSLGRGRGTDTQYF.

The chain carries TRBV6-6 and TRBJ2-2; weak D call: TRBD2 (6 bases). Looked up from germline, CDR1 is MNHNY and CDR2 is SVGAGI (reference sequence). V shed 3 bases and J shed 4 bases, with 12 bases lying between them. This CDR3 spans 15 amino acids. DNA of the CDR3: TGTGCCAGCAGTTATCGGGAGCCGGGCACCGGGGAGCTGTTTTTT. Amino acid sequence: CASSYREPGTGELFF.

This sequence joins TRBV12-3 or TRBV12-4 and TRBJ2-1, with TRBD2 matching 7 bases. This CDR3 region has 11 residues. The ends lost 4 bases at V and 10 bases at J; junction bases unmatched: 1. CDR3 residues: CASSSGLEQFF. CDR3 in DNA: TGTGCCAGCAGTTCGGGACTAGAGCAGTTCTTC.

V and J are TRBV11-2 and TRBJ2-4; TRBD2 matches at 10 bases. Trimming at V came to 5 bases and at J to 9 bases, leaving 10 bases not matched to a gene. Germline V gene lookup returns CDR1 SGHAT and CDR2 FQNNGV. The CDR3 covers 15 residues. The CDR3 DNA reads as TGTGCCAGCAGCCGCCAGCGGGAGGGCCTGGTCATTCAGTACTTC. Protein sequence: CASSRQREGLVIQYF.

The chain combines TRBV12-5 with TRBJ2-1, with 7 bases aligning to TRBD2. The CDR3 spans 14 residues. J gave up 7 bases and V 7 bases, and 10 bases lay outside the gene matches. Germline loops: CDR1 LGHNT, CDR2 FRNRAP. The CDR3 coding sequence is TGTGCTAGTGTCTTGGCGGGAGCTCGGAATGAGCAGTTCTTC. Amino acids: CASVLAGARNEQFF.

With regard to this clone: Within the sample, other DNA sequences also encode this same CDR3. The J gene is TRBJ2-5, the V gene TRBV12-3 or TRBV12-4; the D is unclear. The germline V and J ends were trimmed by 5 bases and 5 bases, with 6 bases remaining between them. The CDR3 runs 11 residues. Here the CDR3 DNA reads TGTGCCAGCAGTCTCGAGGAGACCCAGTACTTC. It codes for CASSLEETQYF.

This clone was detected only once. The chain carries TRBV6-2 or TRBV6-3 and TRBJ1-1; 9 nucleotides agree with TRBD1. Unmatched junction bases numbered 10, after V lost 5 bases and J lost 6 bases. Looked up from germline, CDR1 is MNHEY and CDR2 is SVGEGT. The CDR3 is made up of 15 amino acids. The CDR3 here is CASSKSGTGSPEAFF. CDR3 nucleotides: TGTGCCAGCAGTAAATCCGGGACAGGGTCCCCTGAAGCTTTCTTT.

In nucleotides, the CDR3 is TGCGCCAGCAGCTTGGACCCCGGGACAGGGCCAACTAATGAAAAACTGTTTTTT. The encoded protein is CASSLDPGTGPTNEKLFF. The chain employs TRBV5-1 and TRBJ1-4, with 9 bases lining up with TRBD1. V trimming: 0 bases; J trimming: 0 bases; junction bases outside the gene matches: 6. This CDR3 has 18 residues. The germline CDR1 and CDR2 sequences are SGHRS and YFSETQ.

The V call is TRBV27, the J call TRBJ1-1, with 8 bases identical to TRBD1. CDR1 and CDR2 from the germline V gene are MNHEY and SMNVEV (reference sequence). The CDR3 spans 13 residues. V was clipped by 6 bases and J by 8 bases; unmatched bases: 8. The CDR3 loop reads CASRQGDRGEAFF. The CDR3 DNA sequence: TGTGCCAGCAGACAGGGGGACCGCGGGGAAGCTTTCTTT.

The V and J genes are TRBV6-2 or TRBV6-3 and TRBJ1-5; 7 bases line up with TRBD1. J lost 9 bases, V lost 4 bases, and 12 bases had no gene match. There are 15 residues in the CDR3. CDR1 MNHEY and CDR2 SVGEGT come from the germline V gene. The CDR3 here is CASSSDRDGARPQHF. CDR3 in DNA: TGTGCCAGCAGTTCTGACAGGGATGGGGCTCGGCCCCAGCATTTT.

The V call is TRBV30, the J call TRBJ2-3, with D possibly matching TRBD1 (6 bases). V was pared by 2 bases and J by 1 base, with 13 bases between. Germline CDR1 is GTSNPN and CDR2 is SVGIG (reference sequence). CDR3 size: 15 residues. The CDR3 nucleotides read TGTGCCTGGAGTAAAGGACAGCCGGGCACAGATACGCAGTATTTT. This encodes CAWSKGQPGTDTQYF.

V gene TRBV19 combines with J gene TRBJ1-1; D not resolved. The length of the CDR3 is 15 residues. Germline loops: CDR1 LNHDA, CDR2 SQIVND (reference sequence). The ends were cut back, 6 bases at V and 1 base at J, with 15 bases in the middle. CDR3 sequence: CASSHLSTSNTEAFF. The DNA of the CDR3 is TGTGCCAGTAGCCACCTGTCAACTTCGAACACTGAAGCTTTCTTT.

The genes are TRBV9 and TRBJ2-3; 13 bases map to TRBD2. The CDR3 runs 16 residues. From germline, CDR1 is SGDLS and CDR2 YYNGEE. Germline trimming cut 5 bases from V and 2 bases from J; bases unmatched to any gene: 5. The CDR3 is CASSGLAGVTTDTQYF. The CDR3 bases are TGTGCCAGCAGTGGACTAGCGGGGGTTACCACAGATACGCAGTATTTT.